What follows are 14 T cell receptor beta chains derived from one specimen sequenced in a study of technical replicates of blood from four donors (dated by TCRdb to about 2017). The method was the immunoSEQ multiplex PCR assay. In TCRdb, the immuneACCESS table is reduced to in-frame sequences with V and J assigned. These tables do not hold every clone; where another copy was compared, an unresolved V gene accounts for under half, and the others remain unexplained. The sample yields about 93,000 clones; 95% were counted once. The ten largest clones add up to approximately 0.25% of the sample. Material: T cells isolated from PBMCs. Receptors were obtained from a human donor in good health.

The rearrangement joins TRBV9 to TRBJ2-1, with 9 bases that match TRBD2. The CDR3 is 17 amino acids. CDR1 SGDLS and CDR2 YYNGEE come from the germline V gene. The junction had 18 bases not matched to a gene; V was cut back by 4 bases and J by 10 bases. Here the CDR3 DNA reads TGTGCCAGCAGCCCCGACCTCTTTGCGGGAGGGCCGTGGGAGCAGTTCTTC. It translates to CASSPDLFAGGPWEQFF.

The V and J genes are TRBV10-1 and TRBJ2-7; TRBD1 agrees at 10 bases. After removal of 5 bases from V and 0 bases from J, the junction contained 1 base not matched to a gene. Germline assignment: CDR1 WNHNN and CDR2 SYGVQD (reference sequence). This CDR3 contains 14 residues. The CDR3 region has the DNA TGCGCCAGCAGTCGGGACAGGGGCTCCTACGAGCAGTACTTC. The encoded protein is CASSRDRGSYEQYF.

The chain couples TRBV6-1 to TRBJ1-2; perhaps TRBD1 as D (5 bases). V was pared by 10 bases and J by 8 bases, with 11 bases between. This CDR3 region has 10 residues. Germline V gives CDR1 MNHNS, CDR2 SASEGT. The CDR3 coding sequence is TGTGCCACCCAGTGGGGCGGCTACACCTTC. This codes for CATQWGGYTF.

DNA of the CDR3: TGTGCCTGGAGTGTTACGTACAGGGACGCCGGTGGCTACACCTTC. It codes for CAWSVTYRDAGGYTF. V gene TRBV30 combines with J gene TRBJ1-2, with D possibly matching TRBD1 (6 bases). Germline V gives CDR1 GTSNPN, CDR2 SVGIG (reference sequence). Trimming took 0 bases from V and 7 from J, leaving 18 bases between them. The CDR3 sequence is 15 residues long.

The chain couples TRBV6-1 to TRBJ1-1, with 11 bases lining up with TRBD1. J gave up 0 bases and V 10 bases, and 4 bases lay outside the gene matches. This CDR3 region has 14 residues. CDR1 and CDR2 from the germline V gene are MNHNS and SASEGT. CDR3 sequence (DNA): TGTGCCATCCGGGACAGGGGGGTGAACACTGAAGCTTTCTTT. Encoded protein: CAIRDRGVNTEAFF.

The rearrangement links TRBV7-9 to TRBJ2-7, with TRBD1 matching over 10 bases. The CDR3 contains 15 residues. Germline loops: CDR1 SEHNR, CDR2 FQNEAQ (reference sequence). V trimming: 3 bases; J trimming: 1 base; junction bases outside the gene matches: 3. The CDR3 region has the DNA TGTGCCAGCAGCTTGACAGGGGGCGGTTCCTACGAGCAGTACTTC. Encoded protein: CASSLTGGGSYEQYF.

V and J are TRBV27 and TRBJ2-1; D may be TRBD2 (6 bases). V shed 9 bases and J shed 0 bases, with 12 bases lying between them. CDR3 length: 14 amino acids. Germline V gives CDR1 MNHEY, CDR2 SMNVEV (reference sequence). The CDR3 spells CASSGGSSYNEQFF. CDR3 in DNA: TGTGCCAGTTCCGGGGGTAGCTCCTACAATGAGCAGTTCTTC.

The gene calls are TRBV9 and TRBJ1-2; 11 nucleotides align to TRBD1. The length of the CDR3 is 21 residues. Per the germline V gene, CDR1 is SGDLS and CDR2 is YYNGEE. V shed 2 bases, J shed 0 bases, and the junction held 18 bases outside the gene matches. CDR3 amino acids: CASSVLGTGGLGEGTNYGYTF. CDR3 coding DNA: TGTGCCAGCAGCGTTCTCGGGACAGGGGGGTTAGGGGAAGGGACTAACTATGGCTACACCTTC.

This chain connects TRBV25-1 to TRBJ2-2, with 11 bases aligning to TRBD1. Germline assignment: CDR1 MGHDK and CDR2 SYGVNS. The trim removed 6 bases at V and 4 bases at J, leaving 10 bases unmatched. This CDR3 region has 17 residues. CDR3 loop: CASRGGQGAVGTGELFF. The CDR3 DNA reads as TGTGCCAGCAGGGGAGGACAGGGGGCGGTAGGCACCGGGGAGCTGTTTTTT.

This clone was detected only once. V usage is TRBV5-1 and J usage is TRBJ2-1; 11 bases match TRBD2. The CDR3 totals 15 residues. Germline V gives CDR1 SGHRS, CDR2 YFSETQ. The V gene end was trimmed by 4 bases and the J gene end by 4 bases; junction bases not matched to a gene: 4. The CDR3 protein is CASSLTSGGYNEQFF. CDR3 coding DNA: TGCGCCAGCAGCCTTACTAGCGGGGGATACAATGAGCAGTTCTTC.

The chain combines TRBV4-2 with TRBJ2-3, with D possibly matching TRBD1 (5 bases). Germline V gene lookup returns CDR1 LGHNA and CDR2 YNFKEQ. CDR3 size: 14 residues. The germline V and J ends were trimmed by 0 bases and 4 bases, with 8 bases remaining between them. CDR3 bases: TGTGCCAGCAGCCAAGACGCAGGGCCAGATACGCAGTATTTT. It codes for CASSQDAGPDTQYF.

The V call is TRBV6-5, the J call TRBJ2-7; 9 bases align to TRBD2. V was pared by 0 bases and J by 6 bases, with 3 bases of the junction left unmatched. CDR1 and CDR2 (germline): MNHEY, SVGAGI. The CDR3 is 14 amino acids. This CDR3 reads CASSYSSGSGEQYF. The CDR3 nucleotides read TGTGCCAGCAGTTACTCTAGCGGGAGTGGCGAGCAGTACTTC.

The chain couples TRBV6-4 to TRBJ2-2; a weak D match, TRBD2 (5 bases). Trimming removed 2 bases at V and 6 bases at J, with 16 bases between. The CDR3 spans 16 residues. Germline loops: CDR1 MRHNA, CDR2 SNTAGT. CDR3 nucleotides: TGTGCCAGCAGTGACATGGCTAGCAAAGAATCCGGGGAGCTGTTTTTT. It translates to CASSDMASKESGELFF.

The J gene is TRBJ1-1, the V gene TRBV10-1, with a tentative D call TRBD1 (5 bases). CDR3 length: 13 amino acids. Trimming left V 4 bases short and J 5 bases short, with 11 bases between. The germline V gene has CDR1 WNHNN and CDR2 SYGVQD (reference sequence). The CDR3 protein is CASSAQGFTEAFF. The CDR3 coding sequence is TGCGCCAGCAGTGCTCAGGGCTTTACTGAAGCTTTCTTT.